This TCR beta chain is drawn from a study of shared clonotypes between healthy human individuals. Using immunoSEQ multiplex PCR, the repertoire was profiled, and TCRdb retains in-frame clones only, with some absent. The table records 1.5 million to 2.5 million clones, less than 95% of them present only once. Study-wide results and limits: Memory subsets had estimated richness that was generally smaller than that of naive subsets. Clonotypes shared by all four donors outscored non-shared clonotypes in generation probability. Represented genetic and exposure-history diversity was restricted by having few donors.

V lost 1 base, J lost 5 bases, and 6 bases lay in between. The length of the CDR3 is 13 residues. Germline CDR1 is SGHDT and CDR2 is YYEEEE. Naive CD8 cells lacked CD45RO, underwent positive selection for CCR7 and left out terminally differentiated effector memory CD45RA+ cells. Adult donors, all healthy and HIV-negative, had no recent acute infections or vaccinations. Of note for this clone: Its target is not known.

This clonotype originated in a man aged 18 to 29 in good health. The specimen was naive CD8+ T cells sorted from blood. The chain links TRBV5-6 to TRBJ1-4; D remains unclear. CDR3 sequence: CASSLLRNEKLFF. The CDR3 DNA follows: TGTGCCAGCAGCTTGCTAAGGAATGAAAAACTGTTTTTT.